This is a list of T cell receptor beta chains from one sample in a study of lymphopenia after photon versus proton radiotherapy. Clones were read by immunoSEQ multiplex PCR, and TCRdb kept only the in-frame ones, dropping some. The data hold about 42,000 clones, with about 80% observed a single time. Specimen: peripheral blood, collected from a patient treated with proton-based radiotherapy. These receptors came from a woman aged 65 to 85 with pancreatic cancer. Both conserved end residues are part of each CDR3. Fields, in order: V gene, D gene, J gene, clone size, CDR3 DNA, CDR3 protein. D genes are given only for firm matches. Not all rows give a size; the values are once, few, many and, for expanded clones, a class.

>TRBV19|TRBD1|TRBJ1-1|NA
TGTGCCAGTAGCCCCGGACAGGGGGCTGAAGCTTTCTTT
CASSPGQGAEAFF
>TRBV21-1|NA|TRBJ2-7|NA
TGTGCCAGCAGCAAGGCCCGGGACGGCTCCTACGAGCAGTACTTC
CASSKARDGSYEQYF
>TRBV29-1|NA|TRBJ1-3|NA
TGCAGCGTGGCGGGACAAGCCTCTGGAAACACCATATATTTT
CSVAGQASGNTIYF
>TRBV30|TRBD2|TRBJ2-1|NA
TGTGCCTGGAGACGGGTCGGGAGGGCAGACAATGAGCAGTTCTTC
CAWRRVGRADNEQFF
>TRBV11-2|NA|TRBJ1-2|NA
TGTGCCAGCAGCTTAGGGGGACGCCAAGATGATGGCTACACCTTC
CASSLGGRQDDGYTF
>TRBV4-2|NA|TRBJ2-1|NA
TGTGCCAGCAGCTTCTCGGGGTCCGGACCCAGCTCCTACAATGAGCAGTTCTTC
CASSFSGSGPSSYNEQFF
>TRBV28|NA|TRBJ2-6|NA
TGTGCCAGCAGTCGGCAGGCGGCCGGGGCCAACGTCCTGACTTTC
CASSRQAAGANVLTF
>TRBV7-9|NA|TRBJ1-2|few
TGTGCCAGCAGCTTCCAGGGTGGGTCCTATGGCTACACCTTC
CASSFQGGSYGYTF
>TRBV6-1|TRBD2|TRBJ2-3|NA
TGTGCCAGCAGTGGTTTGGGCGGGGAGGGGTATTTT
CASSGLGGEGYF
>TRBV18|NA|TRBJ2-7|NA
TGTGCCAGCTCAGACGAACAGGGTTGGGCGTCCTACGAGCAGTACTTC
CASSDEQGWASYEQYF
>TRBV28|NA|TRBJ1-1|NA
TGTGCCAGCAGTTTAACGGACAGGAACACTGAAGCTTTCTTT
CASSLTDRNTEAFF
>TRBV5-1|TRBD1|TRBJ2-4|NA
TGCGCCAGCACCCCGGATGGGGGACAGAAAAACATTCAGTACTTC
CASTPDGGQKNIQYF
>TRBV19|TRBD1|TRBJ1-5|NA
TGTGCCAGTAAGGCGGCCGGACAGGGAGACGGGCAGCCCCAGCATTTT
CASKAAGQGDGQPQHF
>TRBV28|NA|TRBJ2-7|NA
TGTGCCAGCAGTATAATCGGCGACTACGAGCAGTACTTC
CASSIIGDYEQYF
>TRBV18|NA|TRBJ2-7|NA
TGTGCCAGCTCACAACTCCCGAGCTACGAGCAGTACTTC
CASSQLPSYEQYF
>TRBV11-3|NA|TRBJ2-2|once
TGTGCCAGCAGCTTAACTAGCCCGCGTTTGTTTTTT
CASSLTSPRLFF
>TRBV5-8|NA|TRBJ1-2|NA
TGTGCCAGCAGCTTGGGAGGGACTGGCTACACCTTC
CASSLGGTGYTF
>TRBV11-2|NA|TRBJ1-4|NA
TGTGCCAGCAGCGCACGGACAACTAATGAAAAACTGTTTTTT
CASSARTTNEKLFF
>TRBV9|TRBD2|TRBJ2-1|NA
TGTGCCAGCAGCGTTAGCGGGAGGGGGAATGAGCAGTTCTTC
CASSVSGRGNEQFF
>TRBV1|NA|TRBJ1-1|NA
TGCACCAGCAGCCAAGTGACAGGGGTTACTGAAGCTTTCTTT
CTSSQVTGVTEAFF
>TRBV27|TRBD2|TRBJ2-7|NA
TGTGCCAGCAGTTACTCTAGCGGAGCCCTTTACGAGCAGTACTTC
CASSYSSGALYEQYF
>TRBV18|TRBD2|TRBJ2-3|NA
TGTGCCAGCTCACCAGTCCGGTCGACTAGCGGGACAGATACGCAGTATTTT
CASSPVRSTSGTDTQYF
>TRBV30|NA|TRBJ2-2|NA
TGTGCCTGGAGTGTTAGCTCCGCGGGGGAGCTGTTTTTT
CAWSVSSAGELFF
>TRBV19|NA|TRBJ2-2|NA
TGTGCCAGTCGAATGTCCCTTACCGGGGAGCTGTTTTTT
CASRMSLTGELFF
>TRBV5-1|NA|TRBJ2-3|few
TGCGCCAGCAGCCCCGGACGGTCTGGGGCAGATACGCAGTATTTT
CASSPGRSGADTQYF
>TRBV27|TRBD1|TRBJ1-2|NA
TGTGCCAGCGGGGCGACAGGGGGCACCTTTAACTATGGCTACACCTTC
CASGATGGTFNYGYTF
>TRBV2|NA|TRBJ1-6|few
TGTGCCAGCTTGCAGAGCTCCTATAATTCACCCCTCCACTTT
CASLQSSYNSPLHF
>TRBV28|TRBD2|TRBJ2-1|once
TGTGCCAGCACCTTACTAGCGGGAGGTTACAATGAGCAGTTCTTC
CASTLLAGGYNEQFF
>TRBV2|TRBD2|TRBJ2-5|NA
TGTGCCAGCAGCGGGCGGACTAGCGAGGGGGAGACCCAGTACTTC
CASSGRTSEGETQYF
>TRBV11-1|NA|TRBJ2-7|NA
TGTGCCAGCAGCATTAAACGGCACGAGCAGTACTTC
CASSIKRHEQYF
>TRBV7-9|TRBD2|TRBJ2-7|NA
TGTGCCAGCAGAAGACTAGCGGGATCCTGGGAGCAGTACTTC
CASRRLAGSWEQYF
>TRBV5-8|TRBD2|TRBJ2-3|NA
TGTGCCAGCAGCTTGGACGGACTAGCGGGAGGGCCGACGCCAGATACGCAGTATTTT
CASSLDGLAGGPTPDTQYF
>TRBV7-2|NA|TRBJ2-1|once
TGTGCCAGCAGCTCTGAGCTCTACAATGAGCAGTTCTTC
CASSSELYNEQFF
>TRBV4-2|TRBD2|TRBJ2-2|NA
TGTGCCAGCAGCCAAGATAGCGGGAGCGGCGCCGGGGAGCTGTTTTTT
CASSQDSGSGAGELFF
>TRBV28|NA|TRBJ1-2|few
TGTGCCAGCAGTGGGGGGAACTATGGCTACACCTTC
CASSGGNYGYTF
>TRBV2|TRBD1|TRBJ1-1|NA
TGTGCCGGAGACAGGGGCAACACTGAAGCTTTCTTT
CAGDRGNTEAFF
>TRBV19|NA|TRBJ2-2|NA
TGTGCCAGTAGCATCGGACACGCGAACACCGGGGAGCTGTTTTTT
CASSIGHANTGELFF
>TRBV29-1|NA|TRBJ1-4|once
TGCAGCGTTGCCGCAACTAATGAAAAACTGTTTTTT
CSVAATNEKLFF
>TRBV19|NA|TRBJ2-1|NA
TGTGCCAGTAGTATAGTTCAGTACAATGAGCAGTTCTTC
CASSIVQYNEQFF
>TRBV9|NA|TRBJ2-7|NA
TGTGCCAGCAGCGTAGGTTCAGCCTCCTACGAGCAGTACTTC
CASSVGSASYEQYF
>TRBV28|NA|TRBJ2-3|NA
TGTGCCAGCAGTTTTCGCCCTGGAGATACGCAGTATTTT
CASSFRPGDTQYF
>TRBV21-1|NA|TRBJ1-2|NA
TGTGCCAGCAGTTACTTTAGATCTAACTATGGCTACACCTTC
CASSYFRSNYGYTF
>TRBV7-7|TRBD2|TRBJ2-7|NA
TGTGCTAGCAGCTTCGCCATTGGTCCAGAGGGAGGGGCCGCCTACGAGCAGTACTTC
CASSFAIGPEGGAAYEQYF
>TRBV28|NA|TRBJ1-3|NA
TGTGCCAGCAGTGCCACAGGGAAGGGTGGAAACACCATATATTTT
CASSATGKGGNTIYF
>TRBV5-5|NA|TRBJ2-5|NA
TGTGCCAGCAGCTTTTATGAGGGCGAGACCCAGTACTTC
CASSFYEGETQYF